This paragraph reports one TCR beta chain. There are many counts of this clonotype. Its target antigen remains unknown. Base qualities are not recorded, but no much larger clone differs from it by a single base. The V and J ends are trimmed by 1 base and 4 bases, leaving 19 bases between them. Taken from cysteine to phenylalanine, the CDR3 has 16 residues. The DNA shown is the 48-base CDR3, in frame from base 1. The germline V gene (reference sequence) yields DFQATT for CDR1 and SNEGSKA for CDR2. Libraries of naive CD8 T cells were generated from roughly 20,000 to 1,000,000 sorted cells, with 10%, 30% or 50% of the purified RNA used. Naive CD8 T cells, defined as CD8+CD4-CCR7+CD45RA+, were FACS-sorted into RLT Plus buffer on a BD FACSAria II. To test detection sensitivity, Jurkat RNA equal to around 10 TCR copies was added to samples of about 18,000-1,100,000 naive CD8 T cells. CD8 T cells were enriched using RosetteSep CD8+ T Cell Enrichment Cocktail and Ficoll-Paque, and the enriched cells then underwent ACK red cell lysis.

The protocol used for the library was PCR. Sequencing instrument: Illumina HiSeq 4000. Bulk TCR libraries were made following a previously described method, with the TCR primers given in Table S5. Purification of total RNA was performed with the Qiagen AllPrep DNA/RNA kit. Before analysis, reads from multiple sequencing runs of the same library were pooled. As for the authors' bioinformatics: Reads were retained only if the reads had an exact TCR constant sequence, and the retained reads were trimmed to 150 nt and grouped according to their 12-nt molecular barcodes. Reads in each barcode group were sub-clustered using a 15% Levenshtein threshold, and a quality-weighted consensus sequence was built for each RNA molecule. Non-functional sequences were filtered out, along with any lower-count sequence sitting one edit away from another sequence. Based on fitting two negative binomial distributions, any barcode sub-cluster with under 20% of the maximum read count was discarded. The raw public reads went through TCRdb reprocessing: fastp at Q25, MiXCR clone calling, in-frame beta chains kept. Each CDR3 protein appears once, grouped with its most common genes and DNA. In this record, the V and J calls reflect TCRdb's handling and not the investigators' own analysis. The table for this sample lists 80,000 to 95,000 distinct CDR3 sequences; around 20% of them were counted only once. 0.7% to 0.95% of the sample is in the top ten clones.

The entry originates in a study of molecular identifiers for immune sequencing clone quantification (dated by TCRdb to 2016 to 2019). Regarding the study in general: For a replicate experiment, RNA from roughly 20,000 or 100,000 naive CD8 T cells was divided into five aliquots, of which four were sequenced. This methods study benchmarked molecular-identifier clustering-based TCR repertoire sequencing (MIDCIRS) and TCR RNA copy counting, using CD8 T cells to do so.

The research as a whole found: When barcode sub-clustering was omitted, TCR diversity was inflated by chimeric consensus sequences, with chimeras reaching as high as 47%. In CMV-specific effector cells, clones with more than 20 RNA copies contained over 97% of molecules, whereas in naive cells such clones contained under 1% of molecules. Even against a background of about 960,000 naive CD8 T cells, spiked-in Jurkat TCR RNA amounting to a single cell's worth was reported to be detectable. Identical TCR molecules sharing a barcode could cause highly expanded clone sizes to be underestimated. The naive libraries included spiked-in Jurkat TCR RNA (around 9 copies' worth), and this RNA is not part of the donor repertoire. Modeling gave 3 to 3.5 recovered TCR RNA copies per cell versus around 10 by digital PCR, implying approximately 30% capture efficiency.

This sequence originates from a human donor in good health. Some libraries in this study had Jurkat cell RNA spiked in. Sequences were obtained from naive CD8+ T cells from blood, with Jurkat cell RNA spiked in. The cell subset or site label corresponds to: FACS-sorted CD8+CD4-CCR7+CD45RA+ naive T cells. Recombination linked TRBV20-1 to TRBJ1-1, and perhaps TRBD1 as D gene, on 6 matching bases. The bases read TGCAGTGCTAGAGCCTTGGGGGGGGGCGGGGGCACTGAAGCTTTCTTT. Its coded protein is CSARALGGGGGTEAFF.